This T cell receptor (beta chain) was sequenced in a study of shared clonotypes between healthy human individuals. Study information: The study used three CD4 naive, three CD4 memory, two CD8 naive and one CD8 memory plate per donor.

TCRdb keeps only in-frame clones here, not all; method: immunoSEQ multiplex PCR. The data contain hundreds of thousands of clones, approximately 75% of them singletons. The germline CDR1 and CDR2 sequences are GTSNPN and SVGIG (reference sequence). V was cut by 8 bases and J by 7 bases, with 11 bases left in between. The CDR3 runs 10 residues. J is TRBJ1-2 and V is TRBV30; D remains ambiguous. Sample: memory CD4+ T cells sorted from blood. The subset was: CD45RA-negative fraction. The receptor comes from a woman between 25 and 40 years old in good health. This CDR3 reads CAAGIGGYTF. The DNA of the CDR3 is TGTGCCGCAGGAATTGGTGGCTACACCTTC.